This is a list of T cell receptor beta chains from one sample in a study of immune evolution from preneoplasia to lung adenocarcinoma. Profiled with immunoSEQ multiplex PCR; TCRdb holds only in-frame clones, not every one. The sample includes about 6,400 clones, roughly 84% seen only once; the top ten take roughly 6%. Sequenced material: FFPE minimally invasive lung adenocarcinoma tissue. Receptors were obtained from a person between 45 and 75 years old with lung adenocarcinoma. CDR3s include the opening cysteine and the closing phenylalanine or tryptophan. A D gene is named only where the DNA matches it firmly.

CDR3 length,D gene,V gene,J gene,CDR3 protein
16,.,TRBV11-2,TRBJ1-3,CASSLDFDSTGNTIYF
15,.,TRBV7-2,TRBJ1-1,CASSLVRGGNTEAFF
16,TRBD1,TRBV5-1,TRBJ1-2,CASSLDLGQTNYGYTF
14,TRBD2,TRBV29-1,TRBJ2-3,CSVEEGLALDTQYF
11,.,TRBV29-1,TRBJ2-1,CSARVGGEQFF
12,.,TRBV10-3,TRBJ2-4,CAISDRKNIQYF
14,TRBD1,TRBV2,TRBJ2-3,CASSRDSLLDTQYF
15,TRBD2,TRBV7-2,TRBJ2-2,CASSLGLAGTGELFF
13,.,TRBV2,TRBJ2-2,CASSARTTGELFF
20,.,TRBV4-1,TRBJ1-2,CASSQGPPGGFSYSGGGYTF
15,TRBD2,TRBV2,TRBJ2-5,CASSEDRGVGETQYF
14,.,TRBV7-2,TRBJ1-2,CASTNQTLSYGYTF
17,TRBD1,TRBV19,TRBJ1-4,CASSTQRGLRGNEKLFF
13,.,TRBV18,TRBJ2-1,CASSYGENNEQFF
16,.,TRBV5-1,TRBJ1-5,CASSLRQPVGNQPQHF
11,.,TRBV20-1,TRBJ2-3,CSTQRTDTQYF
15,TRBD1,TRBV9,TRBJ2-7,CASSITWTGDSEQYF
13,.,TRBV7-9,TRBJ2-3,CASSSGSVDTQYF
13,TRBD2,TRBV29-1,TRBJ2-1,CSVRAGVNSEQFF
15,TRBD1,TRBV9,TRBJ2-7,CASSVATGQGAEQYF
13,.,TRBV30,TRBJ1-5,CAWSRGMGQPQHF
15,TRBD2,TRBV5-1,TRBJ2-7,CASSPQLAGGREQYF
14,.,TRBV5-6,TRBJ1-1,CASSLVLMNTEAFF
13,.,TRBV5-6,TRBJ1-1,CASSLWQAPEAFF
14,.,TRBV18,TRBJ2-1,CASSRGQGEDEQFF
17,TRBD2,TRBV11-1,TRBJ2-1,CASSLYRSGISYNEQFF
15,TRBD1,TRBV7-8,TRBJ1-3,CASSVQGALGNTIYF
17,.,TRBV21-1,TRBJ1-1,CASSKTVRESIGGEAFF
14,.,TRBV30,TRBJ2-5,CAGGSAAVDDTQYF
16,.,TRBV5-7,TRBJ2-3,CASSLSGLIFSDTQYF
14,.,TRBV9,TRBJ2-3,CASSVAARTDTQYF
14,TRBD2,TRBV30,TRBJ2-1,CAWSSGGVGNEQFF
15,.,TRBV28,TRBJ2-1,CASRGMGPAFNEQFF